Included here is one TCR beta chain sequence, with context. 5' RACE that incorporated UMI labels was used to prepare the TRB cDNA libraries. Reprocessing the 5' RACE reads, TCRdb reports a single entry for every CDR3 protein and omits DNA. The data show tens of thousands of distinct CDR3 sequences, and the top ten clones hold roughly 1.4%. The data are from a study of CXCR3-negative and CXCR3-positive naive CD8 T cells. The origin of this receptor is a human donor in good health. Some clones in this sample may be carry-over from other donors' samples. Sequences were obtained from naive CXCR3- CD8+ T cells from blood. The subset here: CD45RO-CCR7+CD27+CD95- naive CD8+ T cells lacking CXCR3 (TNR3-).

The CDR3 is CASSQYGTGGVETQYF. The chain has TRBV4-2 and TRBJ2-5; TCRdb selects TRBD1, and the lack of DNA leaves this call unchecked. CDR1 is LGHNA, CDR2 YNFKEQ, per germline. The CDR3 covers 16 residues.